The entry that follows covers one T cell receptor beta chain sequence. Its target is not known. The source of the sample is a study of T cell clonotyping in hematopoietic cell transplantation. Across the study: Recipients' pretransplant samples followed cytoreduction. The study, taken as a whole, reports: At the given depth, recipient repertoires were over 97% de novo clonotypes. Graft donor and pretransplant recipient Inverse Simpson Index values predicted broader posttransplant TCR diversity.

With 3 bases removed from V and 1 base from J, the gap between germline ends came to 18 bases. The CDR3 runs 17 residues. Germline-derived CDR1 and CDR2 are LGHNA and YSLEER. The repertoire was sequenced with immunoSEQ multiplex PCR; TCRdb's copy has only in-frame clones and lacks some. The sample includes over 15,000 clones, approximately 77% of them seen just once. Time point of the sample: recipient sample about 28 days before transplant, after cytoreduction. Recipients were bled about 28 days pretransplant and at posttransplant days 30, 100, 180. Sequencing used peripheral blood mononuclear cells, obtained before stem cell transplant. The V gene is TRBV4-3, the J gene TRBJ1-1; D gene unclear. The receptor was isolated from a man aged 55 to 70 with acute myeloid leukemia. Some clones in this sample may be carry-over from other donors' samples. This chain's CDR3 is CASSQDPGLKGNTEAFF. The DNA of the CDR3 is TGCGCCAGCAGCCAGGATCCCGGACTTAAGGGGAACACTGAAGCTTTCTTT.